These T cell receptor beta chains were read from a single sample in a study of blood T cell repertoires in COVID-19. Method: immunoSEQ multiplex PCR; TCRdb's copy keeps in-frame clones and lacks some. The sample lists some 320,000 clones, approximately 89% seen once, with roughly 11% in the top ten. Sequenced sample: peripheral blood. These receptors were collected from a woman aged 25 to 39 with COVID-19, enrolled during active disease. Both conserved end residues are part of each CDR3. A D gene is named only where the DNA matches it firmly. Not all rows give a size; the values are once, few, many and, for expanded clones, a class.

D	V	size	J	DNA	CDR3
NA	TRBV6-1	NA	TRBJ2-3	TGTGCCAGCAGTGAAGCACTCCTAGATACGCAGTATTTT	CASSEALLDTQYF
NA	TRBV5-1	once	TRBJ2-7	TGCGCCAGCAGCTTGGGACAGTCGAGCTACGAGCAGTACTTC	CASSLGQSSYEQYF
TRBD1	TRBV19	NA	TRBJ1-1	TGTGCCAGTAGCAACAGGGGGCGCCTTGAAGCTTTCTTT	CASSNRGRLEAFF
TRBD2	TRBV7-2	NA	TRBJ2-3	TGTGCCAGCAGCTGGACTAGCGGGGCGAGCACAGATACGCAGTATTTT	CASSWTSGASTDTQYF
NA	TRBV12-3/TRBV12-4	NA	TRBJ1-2	TGTGCCAGCCGGCGCGGGGCTCAAGGCTACACCTTC	CASRRGAQGYTF
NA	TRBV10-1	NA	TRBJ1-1	TGCGCCAGCAGCCAAACCACGACAGGGAACACTGAAGCTTTCTTT	CASSQTTTGNTEAFF
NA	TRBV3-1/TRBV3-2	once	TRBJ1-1	TGTGCCAGCATCGCCCGGGGTAAAGAGTTGGCTTTCTTT	CASIARGKELAFF
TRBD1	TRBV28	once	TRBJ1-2	TGTGCCAGCAGTTTCCGCCGGGACAGGGTGAATGGCTACACCTTC	CASSFRRDRVNGYTF
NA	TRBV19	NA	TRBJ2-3	TGTGCCAGTAGTATAGACAGGGGGGCCTACGATACGCAGTATTTT	CASSIDRGAYDTQYF
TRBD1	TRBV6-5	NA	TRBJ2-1	TGTGCCAGCAGTCACGACAGGGGGCCCTACAATGAGCAGTTCTTC	CASSHDRGPYNEQFF
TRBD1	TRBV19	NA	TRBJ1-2	TGTGCCAGTACCAAGGACAGGGGGTACTATGGCTACACCTTC	CASTKDRGYYGYTF
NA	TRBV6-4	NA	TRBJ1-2	TGTGCCAGCAGTGACTCGAGTACAGGCGACTATGGCTACACCTTC	CASSDSSTGDYGYTF
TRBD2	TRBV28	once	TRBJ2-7	TGTGCCAGCACGTCGGGGGGAACCTACGAGCAGTACTTC	CASTSGGTYEQYF
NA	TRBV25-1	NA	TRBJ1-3	TGTGCCAGCAGTGAATTGGGGTCAGGGTTGAACACCATATATTTT	CASSELGSGLNTIYF
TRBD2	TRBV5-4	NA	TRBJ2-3	TGTGCCAGCAGCTCGATGACTAGCGGGGGCACAGATACGCAGTATTTT	CASSSMTSGGTDTQYF
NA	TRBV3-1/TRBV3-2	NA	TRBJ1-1	TGTGCCAGCAGCCAAGAGGGGGGGACTGAAGCTTTCTTT	CASSQEGGTEAFF
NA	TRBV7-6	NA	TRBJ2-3	TGTGCCAGCAGCTTTAGTGGGGGGGCCAACACAGATACGCAGTATTTT	CASSFSGGANTDTQYF
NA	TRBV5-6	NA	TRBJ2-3	TGTGCCAGCAGCTCCAATAGTTTCGCGCAGTATTTT	CASSSNSFAQYF
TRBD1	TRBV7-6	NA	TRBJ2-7	TGTGCCAGCAGCTTAGCCAGGGGGACAGGATTAGAGCAGTACTTC	CASSLARGTGLEQYF
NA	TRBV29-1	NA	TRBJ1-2	TGCAGCGTTGGTAGTATTAACTATGGCTACACCTTC	CSVGSINYGYTF
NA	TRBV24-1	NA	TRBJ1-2	TGTGCCACCAGTGCAGGAGGCTATGGCTACACCTTC	CATSAGGYGYTF
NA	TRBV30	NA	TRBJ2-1	TGTGCCTGGAGTGTCGGTCTCATGGAGTTCTTC	CAWSVGLMEFF
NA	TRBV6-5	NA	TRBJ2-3	TGTGCCAGCAGTTACTCGACAGGAGGAAGCACAGATACGCAGTATTTT	CASSYSTGGSTDTQYF
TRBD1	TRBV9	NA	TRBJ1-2	TGTGCCAGCAGCCCAGGGCGGACAGGGTATGGCTACACCTTC	CASSPGRTGYGYTF
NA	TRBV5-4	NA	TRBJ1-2	TGTGCCAGCAGCTTCGTCGGGGGTGGCTACACCTTC	CASSFVGGGYTF
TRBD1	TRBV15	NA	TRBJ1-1	TGTGCCACCAGCGGGCGACAGGGGGCTGGTAATGGGGCTTTCTTT	CATSGRQGAGNGAFF
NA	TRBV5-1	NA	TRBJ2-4	TGCGCCAGCAGCTTGGACGATACGGACATTCAGTACTTC	CASSLDDTDIQYF
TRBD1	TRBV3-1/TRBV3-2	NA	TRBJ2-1	TGTGCCAGCAGCCAAGTGACCAGGGGGTACAATGAGCAGTTCTTC	CASSQVTRGYNEQFF
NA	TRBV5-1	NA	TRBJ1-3	TGCGCCAGCAGGAGGACAGTCTCTGGAAACACCATATATTTT	CASRRTVSGNTIYF
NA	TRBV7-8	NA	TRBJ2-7	TGTGCCAGCAGCGAATTCCAGGGTTCCTACGAGCAGTACTTC	CASSEFQGSYEQYF
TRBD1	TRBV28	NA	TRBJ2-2	TGTGCCAGCAGGAGGACAGGGGGGACCGGGGAGCTGTTTTTT	CASRRTGGTGELFF
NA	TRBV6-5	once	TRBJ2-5	TGTGCCAGCAGTTTCCTACAGGAATCGTACCAAGAGACCCAGTACTTC	CASSFLQESYQETQYF
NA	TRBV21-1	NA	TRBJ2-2	TGTGCCAGCAGCAAAGAGGACTACCTTACGCTGACACTGTTTTTT	CASSKEDYLTLTLFF
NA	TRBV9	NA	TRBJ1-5	TGTGCCAGCAGCGCGTCGGGAGGCCAGCCCCAGCATTTT	CASSASGGQPQHF
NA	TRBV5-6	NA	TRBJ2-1	TGTGCCAGCAGCTTGGGACTTTACGAGCAGTTCTTC	CASSLGLYEQFF
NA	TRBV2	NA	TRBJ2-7	TGTGCCAGCAGTTACGGGACACGGACCCCCTACGAGCAGTACTTC	CASSYGTRTPYEQYF
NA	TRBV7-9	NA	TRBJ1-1	TGTGCCAGCACCCTTCAGCGGAACACTGAAGCTTTCTTT	CASTLQRNTEAFF
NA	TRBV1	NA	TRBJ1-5	TGCACTCGGTACAGATTGTATAGCAATCAGCCCCAGCATTTT	CTRYRLYSNQPQHF
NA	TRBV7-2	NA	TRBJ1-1	TGTGCCAGCAGCTTACAACCCAGGAGTCGGACACTTGAAGCTTTCTTT	CASSLQPRSRTLEAFF
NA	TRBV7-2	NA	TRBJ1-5	TGTGCCAGCAGCTTATGGTCCAGATCCAATCAGCCCCAGCATTTT	CASSLWSRSNQPQHF
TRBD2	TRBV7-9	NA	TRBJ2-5	TGTGCCAGCAGCCTACTCGGGGGGGGCGCAGAGACCCAGTACTTC	CASSLLGGGAETQYF
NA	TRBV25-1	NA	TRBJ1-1	TGTGCCAGCAGTGGGGTCTCGGGGAAACGTGAAGCTTTCTTT	CASSGVSGKREAFF
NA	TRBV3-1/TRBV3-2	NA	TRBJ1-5	TGTGCCAGCAGTCGCGGGACGCTAGGCAATCAGCCCCAGCATTTT	CASSRGTLGNQPQHF
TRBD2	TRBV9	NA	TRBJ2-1	TGTGCCAGCAGCGTAGATCTGCGCGGGGGGGGATACAATGAGCAGTTCTTC	CASSVDLRGGGYNEQFF
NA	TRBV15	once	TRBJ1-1	TGTGCCACCAGCAGGTCCCGGGACAAACGGTGGACTGAAGCTTTCTTT	CATSRSRDKRWTEAFF
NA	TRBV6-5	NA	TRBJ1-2	TGTGCCAGCAGGGGTACCGGGACACGGCATTATGGCTACACCTTC	CASRGTGTRHYGYTF
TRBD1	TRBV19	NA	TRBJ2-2	TGTGCCAGTAGTCCCCGGACAGGGGGAAACCCCGGGGAGCTGTTTTTT	CASSPRTGGNPGELFF
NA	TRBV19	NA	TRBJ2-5	TGTGCCAGTACTCGGACAGGAGTAGCGGTGGAGACCCAGTACTTC	CASTRTGVAVETQYF
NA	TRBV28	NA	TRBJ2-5	TGTGCCAGCAGTTGGCTCCAAGAGACCCAGTACTTC	CASSWLQETQYF
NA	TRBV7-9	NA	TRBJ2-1	TGTGCCAGCAGCTTAGTCAGGGGTTACAATGAGCAGTTCTTC	CASSLVRGYNEQFF
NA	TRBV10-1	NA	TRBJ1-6	TGCGCCAGCAGTGAGTGGGGGGAATCACCCCTCCACTTT	CASSEWGESPLHF
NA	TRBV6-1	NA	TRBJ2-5	TGTGCCAGCAGCATCCAAGAGACCCAGTACTTC	CASSIQETQYF
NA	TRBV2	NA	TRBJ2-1	TGTGCCACTAAAAACCAGGGTGTAGGTGAGCAGTTCTTC	CATKNQGVGEQFF
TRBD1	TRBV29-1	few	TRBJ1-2	TGCAGCGTGACAGGGGGCCACTATGGCTACACCTTC	CSVTGGHYGYTF
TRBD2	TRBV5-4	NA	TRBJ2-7	TGTGCCAGCAGCTTTCCCGGGACTAGCGGGGGGGCCGTGACCGAGCAGTACTTC	CASSFPGTSGGAVTEQYF